The sequence of this TCR beta chain was determined in a study of OX40 agonist ivuxolimab in advanced cancers. A note on the overall study: The costimulatory receptor OX40 (CD134) was targeted by ivuxolimab, a fully human IgG2 agonistic monoclonal antibody. Partial responses occurred in three dose-escalation patients, of whom one had hepatocellular carcinoma and two had cutaneous melanoma. Of the 52 patients in dose escalation, 19 had hepatocellular carcinoma, about 15 had melanoma, 9 had renal cell carcinoma and 9 had head and neck cancer. The purpose of peripheral TCRbeta sequencing was to test whether ivuxolimab changed TCR sequence diversity and led to clonal T-cell expansion. The dose-escalation cohort was about 86% male with a mean age of approximately 60 years, ranging from roughly 20 to 80. The monotherapy dose-escalation portion (N of about 47 patients) of the phase I ivuxolimab trial is reported in the paper. Prior anti-PD-1, anti-PD-L1 or anti-CTLA-4 therapy was permitted, and checkpoint inhibitors had been received by around 39% of dose-escalation patients. Intravenous ivuxolimab was administered to patients every 2 weeks at six dose levels: 0.01, 0.1, 0.3, 1.5, 3 and 10 mg/kg. Summary of the overall study and its limitations: After ivuxolimab, CD8+ T cells had more expanded clones than CD4+ T cells on average. In the 0.1-3.0 mg/kg groups, partial responders had among the lowest normalized peripheral clonal expansion, particularly in CD8+ T cells. The antigen specificity of the peripheral T cells that underwent clonal expansion was not determined. Low levels of normalized T-cell clonal expansion were also seen in some patients who did not respond. At doses of 0.1 to 3.0 mg/kg, clonal expansion of both CD4+ and CD8+ blood T cells was observed from baseline to week 6.

As concerns this clone: The clone's antigen remains unknown. Per-base qualities were not stored, and no clone one base away is much larger.

Patients with autoimmune disease history or receiving systemic immunosuppression were excluded from the trial. Peripheral blood for TCR sequencing was collected from all dose cohorts at baseline, on cycle 4 day 1, and on cycle 7 day 1. Samples were obtained from an open-label, multicenter, first-in-human phase I dose-escalation trial of ivuxolimab. Adults with locally advanced or metastatic head and neck squamous cell, hepatocellular, melanoma or renal cell carcinoma were enrolled in the trial. Before TCR sequencing, CD4+ and CD8+ T cells were separately sorted from peripheral blood. To sequence the TCRbeta CDR3 region, genomic DNA was isolated from the sorted cells. The immunoSEQ Assay was used for sequencing of TCRbeta CDR3 regions. What TCRdb holds here is the immuneACCESS table cut down to in-frame rearrangements. Part of the clones is not present; checked against another copy, under half of the missing clones reflect an unresolved V gene, and the others are unexplained. The sample profile shows some 90,000 clones; around 87% of them were found once. About 4.7% of the sample rests with the top ten.

Specimen: CD4+ or CD8+ T cells sorted from blood, collected in a trial of the OX40 agonist ivuxolimab. The receptor was derived from an adult with an advanced solid tumor such as melanoma, head and neck, liver or kidney cancer.

CDR3 reads: CASSRRLRQDSNQPQHF. The nucleotide sequence reads TGTGCCAGCAGCCGGAGACTGCGTCAGGATAGCAATCAGCCCCAGCATTTT. This receptor chain uses TRBV14 and TRBJ1-5, with no confidently assigned D gene. CDR1 is given as SGHDN and CDR2 as FVKESK, both from the germline V gene. Its CDR3 holds 17 amino acids, cysteine through phenylalanine. The retained sequence is limited to the CDR3, 51 bases, with the frame set at the first base. The trim is 4 bases for V and 0 bases for J, with a gap of 16 bases between the germline ends. Extended through the reference TRBV14 and TRBJ1-5 proteins, this CDR3 yields the full variable domain: EAGVTQFPSHSVIEKGQTVTLRCDPISGHDNLYWYRRVMGKEIKFLLHFVKESKQDESGMPNNRFLAERTGGTYSTLKVQPAELEDSGVYFCASSRRLRQDSNQPQHFGDGTRLSIL.